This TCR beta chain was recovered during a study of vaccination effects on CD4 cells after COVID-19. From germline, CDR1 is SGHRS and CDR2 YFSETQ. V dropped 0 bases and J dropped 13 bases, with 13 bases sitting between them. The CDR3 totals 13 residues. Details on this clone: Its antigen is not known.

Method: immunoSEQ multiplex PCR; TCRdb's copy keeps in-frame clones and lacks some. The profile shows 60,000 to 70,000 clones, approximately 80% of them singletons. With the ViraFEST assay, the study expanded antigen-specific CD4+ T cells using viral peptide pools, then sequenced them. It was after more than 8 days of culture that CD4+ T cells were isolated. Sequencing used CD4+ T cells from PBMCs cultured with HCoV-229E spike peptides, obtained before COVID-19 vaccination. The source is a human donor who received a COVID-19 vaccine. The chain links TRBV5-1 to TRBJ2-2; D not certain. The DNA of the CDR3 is TGCGCCAGCAGCTTGGCCGGAAGGTCCGGGCTGTTTTTT. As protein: CASSLAGRSGLFF.